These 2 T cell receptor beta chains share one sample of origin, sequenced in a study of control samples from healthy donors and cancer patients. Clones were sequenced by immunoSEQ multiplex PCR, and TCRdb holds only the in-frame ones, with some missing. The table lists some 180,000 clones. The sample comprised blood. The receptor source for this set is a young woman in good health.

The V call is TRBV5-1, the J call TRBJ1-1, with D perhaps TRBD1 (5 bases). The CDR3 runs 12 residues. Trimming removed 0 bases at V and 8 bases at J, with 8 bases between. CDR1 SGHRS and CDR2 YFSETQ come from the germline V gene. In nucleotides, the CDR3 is TGCGCCAGCAGCTTGGAGGGGCCAGAAGCTTTCTTT. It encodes CASSLEGPEAFF.

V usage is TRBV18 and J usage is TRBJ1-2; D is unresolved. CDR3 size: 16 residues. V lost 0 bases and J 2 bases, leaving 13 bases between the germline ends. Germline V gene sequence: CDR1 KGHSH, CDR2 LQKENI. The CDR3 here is CASSPPIQTDNYGYTF. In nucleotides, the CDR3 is TGTGCCAGCTCACCACCTATCCAAACAGACAACTATGGCTACACCTTC.